This T cell receptor beta chain was recovered during a study of post-analysis software for immune sequencing data. As regards this clonotype: Its antigen is still unknown.

Unique-molecular-identifier-tagged TCR beta cDNA libraries were used. TCRdb reprocessed the PCR reads with MiXCR, giving one entry per CDR3 protein. The repertoire consists of almost 700,000 distinct CDR3 sequences, with 55% to 60% occurring once and the leading ten covering around 10%. The study, taken as a whole, reports: Controls had lower frequencies than patients of a handful of TRBV segments, which included TRBV5-6, TRBV5-1 and TRBV20-1.

Germline CDR1 reads SEHNR; CDR2 reads FQNEAQ (reference sequence). The CDR3 has 10 amino acids. V lost 10 bases and J 8 bases, leaving 9 bases between the germline ends. Input material: blood. The receptor was derived from a girl aged 2-10 years with multiple sclerosis. The chain couples TRBV7-9 to TRBJ2-1, with unresolved D. In DNA, the CDR3 is TGTGCCATCTATTTCGATGAGCAGTTCTTC. Protein: CAIYFDEQFF.